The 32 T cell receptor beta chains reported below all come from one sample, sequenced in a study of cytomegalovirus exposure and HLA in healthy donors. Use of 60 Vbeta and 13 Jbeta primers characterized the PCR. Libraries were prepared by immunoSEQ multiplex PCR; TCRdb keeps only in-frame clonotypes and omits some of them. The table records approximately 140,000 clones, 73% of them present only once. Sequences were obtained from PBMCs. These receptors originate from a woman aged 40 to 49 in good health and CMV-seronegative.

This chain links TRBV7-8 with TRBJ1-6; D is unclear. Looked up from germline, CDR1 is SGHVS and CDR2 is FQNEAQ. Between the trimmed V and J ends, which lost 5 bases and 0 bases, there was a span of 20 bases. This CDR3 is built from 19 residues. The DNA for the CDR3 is TGTGCCAGCAGCCCTACCCGACCGGGAGAGAGCTCCTATAATTCACCCCTCCACTTT. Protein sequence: CASSPTRPGESSYNSPLHF.

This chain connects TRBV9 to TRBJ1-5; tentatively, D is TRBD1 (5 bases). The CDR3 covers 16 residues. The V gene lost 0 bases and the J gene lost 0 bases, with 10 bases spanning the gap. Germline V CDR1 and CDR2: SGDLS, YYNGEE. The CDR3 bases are TGTGCCAGCAGCGTAGGGGTAGGGGCTAGCAATCAGCCCCAGCATTTT. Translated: CASSVGVGASNQPQHF.

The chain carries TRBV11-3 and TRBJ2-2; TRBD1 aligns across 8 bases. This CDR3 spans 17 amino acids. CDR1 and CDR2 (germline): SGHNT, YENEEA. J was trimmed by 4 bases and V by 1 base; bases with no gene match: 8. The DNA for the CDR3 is TGTGCCAGCAGCTTAGGGGACAGGCGCATGAGCACCGGGGAGCTGTTTTTT. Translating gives CASSLGDRRMSTGELFF.

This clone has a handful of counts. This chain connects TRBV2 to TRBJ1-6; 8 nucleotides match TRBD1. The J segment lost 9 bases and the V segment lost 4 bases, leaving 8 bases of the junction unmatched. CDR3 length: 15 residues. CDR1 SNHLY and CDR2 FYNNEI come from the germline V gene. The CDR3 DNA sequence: TGTGCCAGCAGTGGGGTGACAGGGGCTGCTTCACCCCTCCACTTT. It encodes CASSGVTGAASPLHF.

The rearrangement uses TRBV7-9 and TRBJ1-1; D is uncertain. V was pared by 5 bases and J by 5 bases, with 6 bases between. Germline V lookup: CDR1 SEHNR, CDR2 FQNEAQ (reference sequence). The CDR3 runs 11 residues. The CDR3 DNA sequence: TGTGCCAGCAGCGCGCGTACTGAAGCTTTCTTT. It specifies CASSARTEAFF.

The DNA for the CDR3 is TGTGCCAGCAGTTTTGCGGGGGGCGAGACCCAGTACTTC. Residues: CASSFAGGETQYF. V is TRBV27 and J is TRBJ2-5; 8 bases line up with TRBD2. The CDR3 sequence is 13 residues long. V dropped 3 bases and J dropped 5; count of bases not matched to a gene: 2. The V gene's germline CDR1 is MNHEY and CDR2 SMNVEV (reference sequence).

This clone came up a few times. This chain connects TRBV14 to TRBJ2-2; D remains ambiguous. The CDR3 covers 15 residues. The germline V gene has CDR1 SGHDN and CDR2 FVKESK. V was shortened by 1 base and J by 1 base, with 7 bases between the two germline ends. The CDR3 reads CASSQGRQNTGELFF. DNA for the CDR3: TGTGCCAGCAGCCAAGGCCGACAGAACACCGGGGAGCTGTTTTTT.

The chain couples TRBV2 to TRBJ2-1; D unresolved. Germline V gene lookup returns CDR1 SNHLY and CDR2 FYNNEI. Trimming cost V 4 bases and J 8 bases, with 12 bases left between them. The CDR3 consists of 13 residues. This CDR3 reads CASSGQLGDEQFF. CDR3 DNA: TGTGCCAGCAGTGGACAATTAGGCGATGAGCAGTTCTTC.

The CDR3 DNA follows: TGTGCCACCGCGGGACAGGGGACGGGCAATGAGCAGTTCTTC. Its protein product is CATAGQGTGNEQFF. The rearrangement joins TRBV15 to TRBJ2-1, with 10 bases lining up with TRBD1. J lost 6 bases, V lost 8 bases, and 7 bases had no gene match. The germline V gene has CDR1 LNHNV and CDR2 YYDKDF (reference sequence). The CDR3 totals 14 residues.

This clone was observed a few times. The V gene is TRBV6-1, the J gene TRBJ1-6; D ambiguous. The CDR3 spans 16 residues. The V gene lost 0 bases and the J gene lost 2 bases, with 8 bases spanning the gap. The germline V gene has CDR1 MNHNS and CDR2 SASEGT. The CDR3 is CASSEAPHAYNSPLHF. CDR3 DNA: TGTGCCAGCAGTGAAGCCCCCCATGCCTATAATTCACCCCTCCACTTT.

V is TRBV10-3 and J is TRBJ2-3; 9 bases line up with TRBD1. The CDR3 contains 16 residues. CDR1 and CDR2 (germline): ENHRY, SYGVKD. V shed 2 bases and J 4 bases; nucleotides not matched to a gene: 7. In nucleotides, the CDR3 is TGTGCCATCAGTGAGACGCCGGGACAGGGATCAGATACGCAGTATTTT. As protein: CAISETPGQGSDTQYF.

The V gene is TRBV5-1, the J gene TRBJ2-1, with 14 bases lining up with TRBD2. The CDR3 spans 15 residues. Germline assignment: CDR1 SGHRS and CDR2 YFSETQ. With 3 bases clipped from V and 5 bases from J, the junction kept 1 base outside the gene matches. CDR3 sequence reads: CASSWGLAGDNEQFF. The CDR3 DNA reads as TGCGCCAGCAGCTGGGGACTAGCGGGGGACAATGAGCAGTTCTTC. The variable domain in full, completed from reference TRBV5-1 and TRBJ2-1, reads KAGVTQTPRYLIKTRGQQVTLSCSPISGHRSVSWYQQTPGQGLQFLFEYFSETQRNKGNFPGRFSGRQFSNSRSEMNVSTLELGDSALYLCASSWGLAGDNEQFFGPGTRLTVL.

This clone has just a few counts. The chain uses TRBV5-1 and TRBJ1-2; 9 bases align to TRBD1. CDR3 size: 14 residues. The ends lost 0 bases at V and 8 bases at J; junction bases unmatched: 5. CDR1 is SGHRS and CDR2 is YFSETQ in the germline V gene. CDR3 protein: CASSLDTGGWGYTF. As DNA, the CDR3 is TGCGCCAGCAGCTTGGATACAGGGGGCTGGGGCTACACCTTC.

The DNA for the CDR3 is TGTGCCAGTAGTTTGGGACAGGGAAGAGATACGCAGTATTTT. It specifies CASSLGQGRDTQYF. V usage is TRBV19 and J usage is TRBJ2-3; the match to TRBD1 covers 9 bases. V gave up 5 bases and J gave up 5 bases; unmatched junction bases: 5. Germline V CDR1 and CDR2: LNHDA, SQIVND (reference sequence). This CDR3 spans 14 amino acids.

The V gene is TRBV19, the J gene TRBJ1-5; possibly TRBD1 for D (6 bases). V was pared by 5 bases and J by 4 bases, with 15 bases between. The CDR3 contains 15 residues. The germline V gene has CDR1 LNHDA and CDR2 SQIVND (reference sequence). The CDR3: CASSSWTEKNQPQHF. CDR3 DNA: TGTGCCAGTAGTTCCTGGACAGAAAAAAATCAGCCCCAGCATTTT.

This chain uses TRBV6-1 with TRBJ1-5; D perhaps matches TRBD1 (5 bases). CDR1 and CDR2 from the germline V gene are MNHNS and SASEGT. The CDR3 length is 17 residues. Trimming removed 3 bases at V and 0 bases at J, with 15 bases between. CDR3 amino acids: CASSEGAGRYSNQPQHF. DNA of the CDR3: TGTGCCAGCAGTGAGGGAGCGGGACGGTATAGCAATCAGCCCCAGCATTTT.

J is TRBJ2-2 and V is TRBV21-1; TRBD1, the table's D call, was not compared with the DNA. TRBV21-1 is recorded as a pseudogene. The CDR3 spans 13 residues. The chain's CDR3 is CASRDREVGELFF. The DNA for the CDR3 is TGTGCCAGCAGGGACAGGGAAGTCGGGGAGCTGTTTTTT.

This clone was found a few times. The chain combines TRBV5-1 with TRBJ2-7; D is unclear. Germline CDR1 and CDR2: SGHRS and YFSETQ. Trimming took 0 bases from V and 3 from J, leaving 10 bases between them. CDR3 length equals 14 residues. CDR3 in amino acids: CASSLEVGNYEQYV. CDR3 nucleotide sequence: TGCGCCAGCAGCTTGGAAGTCGGCAACTACGAGCAGTACGTC.

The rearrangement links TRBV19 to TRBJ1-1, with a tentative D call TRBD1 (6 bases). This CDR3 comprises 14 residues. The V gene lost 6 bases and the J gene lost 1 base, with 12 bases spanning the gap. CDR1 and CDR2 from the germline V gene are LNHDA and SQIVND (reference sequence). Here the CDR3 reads CASRGGHRNTEAFF. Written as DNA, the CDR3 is TGTGCCAGTAGAGGGGGACACCGGAACACTGAAGCTTTCTTT.

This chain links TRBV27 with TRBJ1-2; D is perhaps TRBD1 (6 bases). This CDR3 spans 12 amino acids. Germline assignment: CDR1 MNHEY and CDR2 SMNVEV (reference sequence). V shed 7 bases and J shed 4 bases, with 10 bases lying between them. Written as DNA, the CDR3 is TGTGCCAGCAAGACAGGAGGCTATGGCTACACCTTC. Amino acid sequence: CASKTGGYGYTF.

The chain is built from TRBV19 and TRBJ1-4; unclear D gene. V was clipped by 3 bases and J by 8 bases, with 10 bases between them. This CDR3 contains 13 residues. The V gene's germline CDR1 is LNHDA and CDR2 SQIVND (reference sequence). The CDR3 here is CASSMRLREKLFF. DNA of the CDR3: TGTGCCAGTAGTATGAGACTTCGGGAAAAACTGTTTTTT.

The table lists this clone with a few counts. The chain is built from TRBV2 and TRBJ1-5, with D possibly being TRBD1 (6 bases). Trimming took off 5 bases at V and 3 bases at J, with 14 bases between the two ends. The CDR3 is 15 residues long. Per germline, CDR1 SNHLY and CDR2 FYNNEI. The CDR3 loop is CASSLAGGLNQPQHF. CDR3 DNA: TGTGCCAGCAGTCTTGCGGGGGGCCTCAATCAGCCCCAGCATTTT.

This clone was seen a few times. The CDR3 is CASNPTGSYGYTF. For the CDR3, the DNA is TGTGCCAGCAATCCAACAGGGAGCTATGGCTACACCTTC. The rearrangement joins TRBV5-6 to TRBJ1-2, with D possibly matching TRBD1 (6 bases). This CDR3 has 13 residues. V was pared by 6 bases and J by 4 bases, with 13 bases between. Germline V gene lookup returns CDR1 SGHDT and CDR2 YYEEEE.

The CDR3 nucleotides read TGTGCCAGCAGTGAAAGGACAGGAGTGTACGATGAGCAGTTCTTC. It codes for CASSERTGVYDEQFF. V is TRBV2 and J is TRBJ2-1; 7 positions agree with TRBD1. The CDR3 spans 15 residues. Germline trimming cut 2 bases from V and 8 bases from J; bases unmatched to any gene: 9. Germline lookup yields CDR1 SNHLY and CDR2 FYNNEI.

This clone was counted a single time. Written as DNA, the CDR3 is TGTGCCAGCAGCTCTAAGCCGGGACTAGCGGGGAGCCATGAGCAGTTCTTC. Translating it yields CASSSKPGLAGSHEQFF. This sequence joins TRBV7-8 and TRBJ2-1; TRBD2 aligns across 13 bases. The CDR3 is 17 residues long. The germline gives CDR1 SGHVS, CDR2 FQNEAQ. Trimming took 4 bases from V and 8 from J; bases not matched to a gene: 11.

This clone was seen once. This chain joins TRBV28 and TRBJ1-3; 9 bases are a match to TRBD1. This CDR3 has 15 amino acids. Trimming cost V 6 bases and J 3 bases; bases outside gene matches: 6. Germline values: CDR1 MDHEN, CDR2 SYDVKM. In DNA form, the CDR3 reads TGTGCCAGCAGGCTACAGGGGGCGGTTGGAAACACCATATATTTT. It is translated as CASRLQGAVGNTIYF.

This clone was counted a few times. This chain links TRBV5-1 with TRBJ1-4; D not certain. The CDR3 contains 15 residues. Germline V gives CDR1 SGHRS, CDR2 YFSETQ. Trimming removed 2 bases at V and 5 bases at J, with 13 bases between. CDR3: CASSLNAVPNEKLFF. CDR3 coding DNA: TGCGCCAGCAGCTTAAATGCGGTCCCGAATGAAAAACTGTTTTTT.

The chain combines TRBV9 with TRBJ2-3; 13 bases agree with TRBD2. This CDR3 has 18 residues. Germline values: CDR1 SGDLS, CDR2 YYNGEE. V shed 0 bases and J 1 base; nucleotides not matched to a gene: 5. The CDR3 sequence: CASSVEGGLAGRTDTQYF. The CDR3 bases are TGTGCCAGCAGCGTAGAGGGGGGACTAGCGGGACGCACAGATACGCAGTATTTT. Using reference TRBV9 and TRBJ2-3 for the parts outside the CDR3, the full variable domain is DSGVTQTPKHLITATGQRVTLRCSPRSGDLSVYWYQQSLDQGLQFLIQYYNGEERAKGNILERFSAQQFPDLHSELNLSSLELGDSALYFCASSVEGGLAGRTDTQYFGPGTRLTVL.

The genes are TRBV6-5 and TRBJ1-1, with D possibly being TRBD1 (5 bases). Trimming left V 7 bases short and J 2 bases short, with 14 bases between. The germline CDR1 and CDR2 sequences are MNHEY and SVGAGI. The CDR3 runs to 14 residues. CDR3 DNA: TGTGCCAGCATCCCGGGACTTTCAAACACTGAAGCTTTCTTT. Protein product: CASIPGLSNTEAFF.

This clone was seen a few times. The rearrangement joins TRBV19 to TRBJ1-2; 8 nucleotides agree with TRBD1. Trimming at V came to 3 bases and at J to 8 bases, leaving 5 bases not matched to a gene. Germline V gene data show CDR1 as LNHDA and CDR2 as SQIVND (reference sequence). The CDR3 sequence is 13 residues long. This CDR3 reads CASSIFRGHGYTF. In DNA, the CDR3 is TGTGCCAGTAGTATTTTCAGGGGGCACGGCTACACCTTC.

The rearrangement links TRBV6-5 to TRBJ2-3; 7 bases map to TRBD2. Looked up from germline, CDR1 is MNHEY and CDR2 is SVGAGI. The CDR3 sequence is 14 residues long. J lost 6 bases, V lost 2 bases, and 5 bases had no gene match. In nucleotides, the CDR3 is TGTGCCAGCAGTTACCGGCTCGGGGGGGATACGCAGTATTTT. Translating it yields CASSYRLGGDTQYF.

The CDR3 sequence: CASGSTVNTEAFF. DNA of the CDR3: TGTGCCAGCGGGTCGACAGTAAACACTGAAGCTTTCTTT. V gene TRBV9 combines with J gene TRBJ1-1, with D perhaps TRBD1 (5 bases). The germline V and J ends were trimmed by 7 bases and 2 bases, with 12 bases remaining between them. The CDR3 extends over 13 amino acids. Per germline, CDR1 SGDLS and CDR2 YYNGEE.